These 12 T cell receptor beta chains were sequenced from one sample in a study of blood T cell repertoires in COVID-19. Assay used: immunoSEQ multiplex PCR; TCRdb lists only in-frame clones, some missing. The data hold approximately 110,000 clones, with approximately 85% observed a single time. Specimen: peripheral blood. These receptors originate from a human donor in a cohort sampled during active COVID-19.

The rearrangement uses TRBV5-1 and TRBJ2-3; maybe TRBD2 (6 bases). CDR3 size: 14 residues. Germline loops: CDR1 SGHRS, CDR2 YFSETQ. The germline V and J ends were trimmed by 1 base and 4 bases, with 10 bases remaining between them. CDR3 residues: CASSLPGEADTQYF. The DNA for the CDR3 is TGCGCCAGCAGCTTGCCGGGAGAGGCAGATACGCAGTATTTT.

V gene TRBV3-1 (or the pseudogene TRBV3-2) combines with J gene TRBJ2-7, with D possibly TRBD2 on 6 matching bases. CDR1 is LGHDT and CDR2 is YNNKEL in the germline V gene (reference sequence). The CDR3 covers 14 residues. The V end lost 4 bases, the J end lost 0 bases, and 10 bases lay between the germline ends. CDR3 nucleotides: TGTGCCAGCAGCCTGGGACTTGACTCCTACGAGCAGTACTTC. Amino acid sequence: CASSLGLDSYEQYF.

The chain links TRBV6-6 to TRBJ1-2; D is unresolved. The germline CDR1 and CDR2 sequences are MNHNY and SVGAGI (reference sequence). V was shortened by 6 bases and J by 7 bases, with 9 bases between the two germline ends. The CDR3 length is 11 residues. The DNA of the CDR3 is TGTGCCAGCAGCCTGAACATTGGCTACACCTTC. This codes for CASSLNIGYTF.

This clone showed up just once. V gene TRBV6-5 combines with J gene TRBJ2-7; D is perhaps TRBD1 (6 bases). The CDR3 runs to 13 residues. Germline V gene sequence: CDR1 MNHEY, CDR2 SVGAGI. The V gene lost 7 bases and the J gene lost 0 bases, with 10 bases spanning the gap. The CDR3 DNA follows: TGTGCCAGCACCCGGGACAACTCCTACGAGCAGTACTTC. Encoded protein: CASTRDNSYEQYF.

This sequence joins TRBV10-3 and TRBJ2-1; 8 nucleotides align to TRBD1. This CDR3 spans 16 amino acids. Germline assignment: CDR1 ENHRY and CDR2 SYGVKD. Germline trimming cut 2 bases from V and 6 bases from J; bases unmatched to any gene: 9. Written as DNA, the CDR3 is TGTGCCATCAGTGAGCCCAGGGGGACAGGAGGCAATGAGCAGTTCTTC. It translates to CAISEPRGTGGNEQFF.

This clone was seen just once. The chain employs TRBV9 and TRBJ2-1; D possibly corresponds to TRBD2 (5 bases). Trimming removed 0 bases from V and 9 bases from J, with 13 bases in between. CDR1 SGDLS and CDR2 YYNGEE come from the germline V gene. The CDR3 is 14 residues long. In DNA form, the CDR3 reads TGTGCCAGCAGCGTAGACGTGGGAGAGCTTGAGCAGTTCTTC. Amino acids: CASSVDVGELEQFF.

This chain links TRBV5-1 with TRBJ2-3; maybe TRBD2 (6 bases). Germline CDR1 SGHRS, CDR2 YFSETQ. The CDR3 runs 16 residues. Trimming took 4 bases from V and 0 from J, leaving 15 bases between them. The CDR3 loop reads CASSPEGLFSTDTQYF. The CDR3 DNA reads TGCGCCAGCAGCCCAGAGGGACTGTTCAGCACAGATACGCAGTATTTT.

This chain connects TRBV12-3 or TRBV12-4 to TRBJ1-1; a possible D gene is TRBD1 (5 bases). Between the trimmed V and J ends, which lost 6 bases and 10 bases, there was a span of 15 bases. This CDR3 spans 12 amino acids. The CDR3 sequence: CASSTGGGRAFF. Here the CDR3 DNA reads TGTGCCAGCAGCACAGGTGGTGGTAGAGCTTTCTTT.

This clone showed up just once. The chain combines TRBV11-2 with TRBJ2-2; no clear D gene. From germline, CDR1 is SGHAT and CDR2 FQNNGV. Between the trimmed V and J ends, which lost 5 bases and 5 bases, there was a span of 15 bases. CDR3 length: 15 amino acids. The CDR3 DNA reads as TGTGCCAGCAGCCAAACATACACACCAACCGGGGAGCTGTTTTTT. Protein sequence: CASSQTYTPTGELFF.

This clone was recorded a few times. In DNA, the CDR3 is TGTGCCAGCAGCTTGGTCCCGGGACAGGGGACGAACGAGCAGTTCTTC. Translated: CASSLVPGQGTNEQFF. This chain links TRBV5-6 with TRBJ2-1; TRBD1 agrees at 10 bases. The CDR3 runs 16 residues. J was trimmed by 10 bases and V by 0 bases; bases with no gene match: 10. Looked up from germline, CDR1 is SGHDT and CDR2 is YYEEEE.

A few counts support this clone. This chain uses TRBV11-2 with TRBJ1-1; 7 bases line up with TRBD1. Losses at the gene ends were 2 bases for V and 3 bases for J; bases not matched to a gene: 3. The CDR3 consists of 14 residues. Germline CDR1 is SGHAT and CDR2 is FQNNGV. CDR3 bases: TGTGCCAGCAGCTTACAACAGGGGTACACTGAAGCTTTCTTT. Translated: CASSLQQGYTEAFF. The whole variable domain, filled in from reference TRBV11-2 and TRBJ1-1, reads EAGVAQSPRYKIIEKRQSVAFWCNPISGHATLYWYQQILGQGPKLLIQFQNNGVVDDSQLPKDRFSAERLKGVDSTLKIQPAKLEDSAVYLCASSLQQGYTEAFFGQGTRLTVV.

The chain joins TRBV6-2 or TRBV6-3 to TRBJ2-7, with D hard to call. This CDR3 contains 14 residues. V dropped 0 bases and J dropped 4 bases, with 10 bases sitting between them. The germline CDR1 and CDR2 sequences are MNHEY and SVGEGT. CDR3 DNA sequence: TGTGCCAGCAGTTACTCTGGCATCAAATACGAGCAGTACTTC. Protein: CASSYSGIKYEQYF.